This T cell receptor beta chain is drawn from a study of lymphopenia after photon versus proton radiotherapy (dated by TCRdb to about 2019). For the study in its entirety: The immunological effects of photon versus proton radiation therapy were compared in patients with gastrointestinal tumors who developed high-grade lymphopenia. The cohort comprised roughly 20 patients with gastrointestinal tumors who received either photon or proton therapy and then developed lymphopenia. The study was designed to characterize how the impact on the immune system differs between the two radiation modalities.

To note about this clone: The antigen it recognizes is unknown. Base qualities were left out, and no much larger clone turns up one base away.

Study-wide conclusions, independent of this receptor: Across the cohort, among patients who died, a greater drop in TCR diversity after the nadir was inversely correlated with overall survival time. The survival association was assessed only in patients who died, and better survival with proton therapy was presented by the authors as a possibility rather than a demonstrated result. After the lymphocyte count nadir, photon-treated repertoires showed oligoclonal expansion, especially of CD8+ Temra cells, which drove the drop in diversity. Proton-treated patients stayed relatively stable during treatment, while photon-treated patients lost naive T cells and TCR diversity and gained effector/memory populations.

The receptor library was made with the immunoSEQ multiplex PCR assay. Alongside multiparametric flow cytometry, deep sequencing of rearranged TCR beta loci was used to profile the T cell repertoires. TCRdb stores this immuneACCESS table with in-frame sequences only. Part of the clones is absent; in the studies checked, under half of the shortfall reflects unresolved V genes, and no reason is known for the rest. The sample table holds around 53,000 clones, of which around 83% were seen once. 25% to 35% of the sample belongs to the ten largest clones. Relative to germline, V is missing 6 bases and J is missing 4 bases, with 5 bases of the junction outside any gene match. CDR3 length: 14 amino acids, cysteine to phenylalanine. The CDR3 DNA has 42 bases and is translated from base 1. CDR1 and CDR2 are drawn from the germline V gene (reference sequence): MNHNY, SVGAGI.

The receptor chain draws on TRBV6-6 and TRBJ1-2, with 10 bases in between that match TRBD1. The specimen was peripheral blood, collected from a patient treated with photon-based radiotherapy. This sequence was found in a man aged 45 to 65 with gastric cancer. The DNA reads as follows: TGTGCCAGCAGGGGGACAGGGGTGGGCTATGGCTACACCTTC. The encoded protein is CASRGTGVGYGYTF.